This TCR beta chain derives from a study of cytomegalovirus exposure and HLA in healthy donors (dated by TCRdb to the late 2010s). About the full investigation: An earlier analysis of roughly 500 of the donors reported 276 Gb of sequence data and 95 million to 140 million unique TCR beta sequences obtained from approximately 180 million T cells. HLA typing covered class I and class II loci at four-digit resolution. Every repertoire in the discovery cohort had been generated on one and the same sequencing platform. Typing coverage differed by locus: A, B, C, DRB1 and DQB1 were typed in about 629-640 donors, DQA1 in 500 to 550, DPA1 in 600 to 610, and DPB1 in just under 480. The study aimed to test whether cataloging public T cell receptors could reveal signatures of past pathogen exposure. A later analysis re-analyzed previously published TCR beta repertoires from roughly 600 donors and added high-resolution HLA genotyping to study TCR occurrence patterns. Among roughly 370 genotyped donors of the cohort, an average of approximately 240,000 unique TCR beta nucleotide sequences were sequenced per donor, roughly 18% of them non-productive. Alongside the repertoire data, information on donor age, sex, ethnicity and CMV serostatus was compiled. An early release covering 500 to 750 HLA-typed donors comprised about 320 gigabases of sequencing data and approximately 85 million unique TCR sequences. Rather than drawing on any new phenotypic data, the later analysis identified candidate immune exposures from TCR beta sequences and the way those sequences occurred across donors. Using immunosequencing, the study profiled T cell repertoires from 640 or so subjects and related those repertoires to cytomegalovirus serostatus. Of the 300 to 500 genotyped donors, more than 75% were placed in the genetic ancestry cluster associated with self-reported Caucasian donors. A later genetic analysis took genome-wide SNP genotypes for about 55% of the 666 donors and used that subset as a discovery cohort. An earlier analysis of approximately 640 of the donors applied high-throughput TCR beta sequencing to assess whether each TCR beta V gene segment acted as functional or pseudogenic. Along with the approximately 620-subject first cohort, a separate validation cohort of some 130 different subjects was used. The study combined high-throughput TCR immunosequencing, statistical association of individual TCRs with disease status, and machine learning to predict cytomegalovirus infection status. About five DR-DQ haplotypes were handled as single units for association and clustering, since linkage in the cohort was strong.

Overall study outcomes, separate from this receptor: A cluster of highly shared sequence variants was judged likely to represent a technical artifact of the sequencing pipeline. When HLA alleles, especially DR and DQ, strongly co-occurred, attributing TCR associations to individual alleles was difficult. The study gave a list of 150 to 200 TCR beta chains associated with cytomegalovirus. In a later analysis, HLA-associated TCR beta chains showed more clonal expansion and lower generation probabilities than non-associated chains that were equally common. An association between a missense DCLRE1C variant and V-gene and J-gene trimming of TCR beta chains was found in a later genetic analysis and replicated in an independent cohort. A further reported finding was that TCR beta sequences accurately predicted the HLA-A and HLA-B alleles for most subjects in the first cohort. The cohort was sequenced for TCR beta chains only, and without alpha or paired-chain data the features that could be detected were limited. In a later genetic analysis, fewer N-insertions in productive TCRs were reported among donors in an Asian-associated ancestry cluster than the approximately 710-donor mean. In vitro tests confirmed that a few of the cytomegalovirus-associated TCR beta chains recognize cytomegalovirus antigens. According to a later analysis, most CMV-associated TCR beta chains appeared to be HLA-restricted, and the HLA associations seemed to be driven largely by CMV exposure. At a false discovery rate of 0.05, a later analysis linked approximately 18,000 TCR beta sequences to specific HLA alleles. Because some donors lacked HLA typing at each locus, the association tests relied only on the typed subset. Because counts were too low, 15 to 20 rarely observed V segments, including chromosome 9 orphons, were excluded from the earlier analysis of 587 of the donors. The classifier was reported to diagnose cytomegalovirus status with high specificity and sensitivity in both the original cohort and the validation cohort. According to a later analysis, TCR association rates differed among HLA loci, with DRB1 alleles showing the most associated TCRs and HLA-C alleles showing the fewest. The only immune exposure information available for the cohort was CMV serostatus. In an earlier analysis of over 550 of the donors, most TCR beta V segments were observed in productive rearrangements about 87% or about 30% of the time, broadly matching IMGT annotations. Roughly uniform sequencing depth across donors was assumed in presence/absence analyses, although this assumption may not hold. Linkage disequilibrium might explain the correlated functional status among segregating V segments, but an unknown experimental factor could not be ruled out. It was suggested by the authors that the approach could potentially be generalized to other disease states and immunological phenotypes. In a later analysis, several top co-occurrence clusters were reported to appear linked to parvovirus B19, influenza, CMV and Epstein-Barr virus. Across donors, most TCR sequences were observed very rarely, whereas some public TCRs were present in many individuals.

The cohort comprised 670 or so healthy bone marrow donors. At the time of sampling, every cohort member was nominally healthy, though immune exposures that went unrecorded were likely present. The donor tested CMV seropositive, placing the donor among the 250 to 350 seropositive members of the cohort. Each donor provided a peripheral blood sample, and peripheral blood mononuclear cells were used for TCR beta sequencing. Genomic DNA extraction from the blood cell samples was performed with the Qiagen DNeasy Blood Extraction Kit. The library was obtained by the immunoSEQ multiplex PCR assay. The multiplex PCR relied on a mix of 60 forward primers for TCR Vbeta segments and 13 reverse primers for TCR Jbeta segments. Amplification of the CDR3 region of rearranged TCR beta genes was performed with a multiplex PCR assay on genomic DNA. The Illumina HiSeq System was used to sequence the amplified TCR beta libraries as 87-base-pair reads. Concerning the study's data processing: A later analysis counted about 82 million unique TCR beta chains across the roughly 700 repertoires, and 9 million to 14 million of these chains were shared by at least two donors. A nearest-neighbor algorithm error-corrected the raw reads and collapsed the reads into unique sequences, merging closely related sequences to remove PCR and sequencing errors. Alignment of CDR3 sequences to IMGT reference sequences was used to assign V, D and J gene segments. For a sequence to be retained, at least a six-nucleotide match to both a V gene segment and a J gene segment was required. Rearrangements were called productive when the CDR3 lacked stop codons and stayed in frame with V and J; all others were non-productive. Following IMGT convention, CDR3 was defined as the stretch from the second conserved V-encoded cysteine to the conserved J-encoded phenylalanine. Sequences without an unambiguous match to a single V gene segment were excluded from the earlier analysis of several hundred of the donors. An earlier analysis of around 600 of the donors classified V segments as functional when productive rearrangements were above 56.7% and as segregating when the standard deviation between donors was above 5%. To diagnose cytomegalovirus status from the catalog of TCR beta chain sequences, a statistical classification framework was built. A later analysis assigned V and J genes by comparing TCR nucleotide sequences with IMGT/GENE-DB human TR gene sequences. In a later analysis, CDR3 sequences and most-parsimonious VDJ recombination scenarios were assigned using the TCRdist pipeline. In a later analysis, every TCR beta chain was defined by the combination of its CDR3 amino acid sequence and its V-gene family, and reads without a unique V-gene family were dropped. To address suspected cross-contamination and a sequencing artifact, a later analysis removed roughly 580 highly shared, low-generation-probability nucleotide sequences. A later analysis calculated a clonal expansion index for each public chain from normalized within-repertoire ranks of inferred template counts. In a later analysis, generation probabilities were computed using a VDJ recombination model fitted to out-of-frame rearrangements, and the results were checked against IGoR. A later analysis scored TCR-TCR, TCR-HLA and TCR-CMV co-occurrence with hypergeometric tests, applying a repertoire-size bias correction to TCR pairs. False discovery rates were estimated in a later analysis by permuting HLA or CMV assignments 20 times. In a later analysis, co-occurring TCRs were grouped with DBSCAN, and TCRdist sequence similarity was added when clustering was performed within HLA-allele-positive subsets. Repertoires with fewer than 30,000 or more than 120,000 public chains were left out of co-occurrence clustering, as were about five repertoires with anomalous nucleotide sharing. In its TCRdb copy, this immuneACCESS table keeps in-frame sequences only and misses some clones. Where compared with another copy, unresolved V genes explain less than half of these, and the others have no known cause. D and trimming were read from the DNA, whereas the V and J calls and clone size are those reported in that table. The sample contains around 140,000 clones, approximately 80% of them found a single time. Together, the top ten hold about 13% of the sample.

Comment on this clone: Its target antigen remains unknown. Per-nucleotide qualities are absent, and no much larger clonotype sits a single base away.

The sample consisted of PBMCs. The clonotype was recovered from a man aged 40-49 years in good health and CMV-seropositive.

Read as DNA, the sequence is TGCGCCAGCAGGTCCGGGACAGGGGGATACGAGCAGTACTTC. Its protein is CASRSGTGGYEQYF. The sequence is built from TRBV5-1 and TRBJ2-7; 11 central bases correspond to TRBD1. Relative to germline, V is missing 5 bases and J is missing 4 bases, with 5 bases of the junction outside any gene match. In the germline V gene, CDR1 corresponds to SGHRS and CDR2 to YFSETQ. The CDR3 measures 14 amino acids from cysteine to phenylalanine. The kept DNA is CDR3 alone, 42 bases in frame from the first base.